This TCR beta chain stems from a study of regulatory T cells in long-lasting Graves disease. This clonotype was observed at least ten times. The authors built TCR beta libraries using iRepertoire HTBI primers and Arm-PCR of CDR3 regions. TCRdb re-called the multiplex PCR reads with MiXCR, one entry per CDR3 protein. Of 580,000 or so distinct CDR3 sequences in the sample, about 16% were seen once. The time point was: newly diagnosed GD, antithyroid drugs for less than 3 months. RNA extracted from PBMCs served as the sequencing template. V was clipped by 6 bases and J by 1 base; unmatched bases: 18. The CDR3 is 19 residues long. This same sample was also part of a study on T cells in Graves' hyperthyroidism and ophthalmopathy.

The specimen was peripheral blood mononuclear cells (PBMCs), collected at new diagnosis, from a patient treated with antithyroid drugs. This clonotype was obtained from a man younger than 35 with Graves disease. This chain uses TRBV12-3 or TRBV12-4 with TRBJ2-3, with TRBD2 matching over 8 bases. CDR3 residues: CASSPPWDGLTSGTDTQYF. The CDR3 nucleotides are TGTGCCAGCAGCCCCCCCTGGGATGGTCTGACTAGCGGCACAGATACGCAGTATTTT.